Given below is one T cell receptor beta chain in context. No cognate antigen has been identified for it. No per-base quality is available; no much larger clone lies one base away. These data are taken from a study of patients and donors after allogeneic stem cell transplantation (dated by TCRdb to the early 2020s). The method was RT-PCR. Instrument on record: NextSeq 550. Through fastp at Q25 and MiXCR, TCRdb rebuilt clones from the public reads, retaining in-frame beta chains. Each record represents a unique CDR3 protein, reported with the most common genes and DNA among its rows. The sample records around 150,000 distinct CDR3 sequences, 30% of which are singletons. The top ten clonotypes cover under 3.5% of the sample. V drops 6 bases and J drops 0 bases, leaving 13 bases in between. The CDR3 holds 15 amino acids from the cysteine to the phenylalanine. The only DNA kept is the CDR3, 45 bases in frame from the first base.

The sequence was obtained from a human donor who was either an allogeneic HSCT recipient or a stem cell or donor lymphocyte infusion donor (not recorded which). It is not recorded whose cells these are; they may come from a transplant donor. The V and J genes are TRBV12-3 or TRBV12-4 and TRBJ2-3; the D region possibly corresponds to TRBD2 (6 bases align). The sequenced material came from blood, either unsorted or a sorted T cell fraction (not recorded which). CDR3 region: CASRPTSSSTDTQYF. The DNA reads TGTGCCAGCAGGCCCACTAGCTCTAGCACAGATACGCAGTATTTT.